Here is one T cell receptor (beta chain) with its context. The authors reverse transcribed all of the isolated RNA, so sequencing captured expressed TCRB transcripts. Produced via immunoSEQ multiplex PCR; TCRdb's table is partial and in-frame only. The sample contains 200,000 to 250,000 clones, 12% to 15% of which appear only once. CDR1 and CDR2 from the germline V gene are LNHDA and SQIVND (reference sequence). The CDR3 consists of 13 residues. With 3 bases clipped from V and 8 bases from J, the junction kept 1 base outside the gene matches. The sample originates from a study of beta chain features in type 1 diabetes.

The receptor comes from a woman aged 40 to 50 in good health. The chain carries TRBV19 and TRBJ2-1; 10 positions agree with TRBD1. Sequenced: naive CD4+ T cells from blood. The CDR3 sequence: CASSMGTGDEQFF. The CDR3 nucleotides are TGTGCCAGTAGTATGGGGACAGGGGATGAGCAGTTCTTC.